The next 6 T cell receptor beta chains were all read from a single sample in a study of blood T cell repertoires in COVID-19. Profiling relied on immunoSEQ multiplex PCR, and the TCRdb table lists in-frame clones only, not all of them. Among about 120,000 clones listed, around 77% were seen once. Sequences were obtained from peripheral blood. These receptors were collected from a human donor in a cohort sampled during active COVID-19.

The genes are TRBV6-5 and TRBJ1-1; D ambiguous. V was clipped by 2 bases and J by 1 base, with 8 bases between them. The CDR3 has 14 residues. CDR1 and CDR2 from the germline V gene are MNHEY and SVGAGI. CDR3 sequence reads: CASSYTEGNTEAFF. DNA for the CDR3: TGTGCCAGCAGTTACACCGAGGGGAACACTGAAGCTTTCTTT.

This clone has a handful of counts. The gene calls are TRBV6-5 and TRBJ2-7, with TRBD1 identical over 7 bases. CDR1 MNHEY and CDR2 SVGAGI come from the germline V gene. V shed 8 bases and J 3 bases; nucleotides not matched to a gene: 7. The CDR3 has 13 amino acids. The CDR3 sequence is CASRDRFVYEQYF. The CDR3 bases are TGTGCCAGCCGGGACAGATTTGTCTACGAGCAGTACTTC.

The chain recombines TRBV30 with TRBJ1-1, with unresolved D. The CDR3 has 11 residues. Trimming cost V 1 base and J 6 bases, with 6 bases left between them. From germline, CDR1 is GTSNPN and CDR2 SVGIG (reference sequence). The CDR3 loop reads CAWSEAAEAFF. DNA for the CDR3: TGTGCCTGGAGTGAGGCGGCTGAAGCTTTCTTT. The whole variable domain, filled in from reference TRBV30 and TRBJ1-1, reads SQTIHQWPATLVQPVGSPLSLECTVEGTSNPNLYWYRQAAGRGLQLLFYSVGIGQISSEVPQNLSASRPQDRQFILSSKKLLLSDSGFYLCAWSEAAEAFFGQGTRLTVV.

The chain employs TRBV19 and TRBJ1-4; D gene uncertain. This CDR3 has 15 amino acids. Germline V lookup: CDR1 LNHDA, CDR2 SQIVND (reference sequence). V lost 4 bases and J lost 0, with 9 bases in between. The CDR3: CASSRRLATNEKLFF. CDR3 nucleotide sequence: TGTGCCAGTAGTAGGAGACTGGCAACTAATGAAAAACTGTTTTTT.

The chain carries TRBV13 and TRBJ2-7; TRBD1 matches at 7 bases. V shed 5 bases, J shed 0 bases, and the junction held 4 bases outside the gene matches. CDR3 length: 14 residues. Looked up from germline, CDR1 is PRHDT and CDR2 is FYEKMQ (reference sequence). The CDR3 DNA reads as TGTGCCAGCAGCACCAGGGGGAACTCCTACGAGCAGTACTTC. Amino acid sequence: CASSTRGNSYEQYF.

The chain combines TRBV7-2 with TRBJ1-1; no clear D gene. Trimming shortened V by 1 base and J by 1 base, and 4 bases separated the two germline ends. The CDR3 has 13 residues. Germline CDR1 is SGHTA and CDR2 is FQGNSA. Here the CDR3 DNA reads TGTGCCAGCAGCTTAGGACAGAACACTGAAGCTTTCTTT. Translated, it gives CASSLGQNTEAFF.